The subject of this entry is one T cell receptor beta chain. This specimen comes from a study of blood T cell repertoires in COVID-19. Study background: Sites across the United States, Italy and Spain contributed samples from acute and convalescent COVID-19. Sources were T cells, B-cell-depleted T cells, or PBMCs; the material itself was cDNA or gDNA.

This CDR3 has 15 amino acids. V was cut by 0 bases and J by 5 bases, with 11 bases left in between. From germline, CDR1 is GTSNPN and CDR2 SVGIG (reference sequence). Original analysis: Estimation of nucleated cell counts was performed using reference gene primer amplification. TCRdb's table, derived via immunoSEQ multiplex PCR, lists solely in-frame clones and lacks some. That table supplies the V and J calls and clone size; D and trimming were determined from the DNA. The sample contains 130,000 to 150,000 clones, over 70% of which appear only once. The chain couples TRBV30 to TRBJ1-6, with unresolved D. The receptor comes from a woman aged 45 to 65 with acute or convalescent COVID-19. Sequences were obtained from peripheral blood. The CDR3 sequence: CAWSVPLGHNSPLHF. As DNA, the CDR3 is TGTGCCTGGAGTGTACCCCTGGGCCATAATTCACCCCTCCACTTT.